The T cell receptor (beta chain) described here comes from a study of response to subunit inactivated influenza vaccine. General study findings and limits: A suggestion made by the authors is that each seasonal influenza vaccination recruits few new T cells.

Germline V gives CDR1 LGHNA, CDR2 YNFKEQ. This CDR3 has 19 amino acids. TCRdb called the RT-PCR reads again in MiXCR, with one record for every CDR3 protein. The table shows roughly 630,000 distinct CDR3 sequences, with around 15% occurring only once. Concerning this clonotype: As yet, its antigen is unknown. An end of the junction does not agree with germline; a read error may underlie this.

This receptor was identified in a man in his fifties who received an inactivated influenza vaccine. The chain uses TRBV4-2 and TRBJ1-4, with TRBD1 as a possible D gene (5 bases). The sample in question was PBMCs from blood, obtained less than 15 days before vaccination. CDR3 in DNA: TGTGCCAGCAGCCGGGAAGTCCCTCGCCGGGGCCCAACTAATAAAAAACTGTTTTTT. Amino acid sequence: CASSREVPRRGPTNKKLFF.